This T cell receptor (beta chain) was sequenced for a study of shared clonotypes between healthy human individuals. The overall study: The study used three CD4 naive, three CD4 memory, two CD8 naive and one CD8 memory plate per donor.

Germline values: CDR1 SGHRS, CDR2 YFSETQ. V was pared by 1 base and J by 5 bases, with 3 bases of the junction left unmatched. This CDR3 spans 16 amino acids. Positive CCR7 selection of CD45RO-negative cells yielded the naive CD8 cells, and terminally differentiated effector memory CD45RA+ cells were excluded. Clones were read by immunoSEQ multiplex PCR, and TCRdb kept only the in-frame ones, dropping some. Of about 2 million clones in the sample, around 96% were seen once. Sequencing input: naive CD8+ T cells sorted from blood. The chain uses TRBV5-1 and TRBJ2-2, with TRBD2 matching 12 bases. This TCR was sampled from a young man in good health. The CDR3 DNA follows: TGCGCCAGCAGCTTGCTGGGACTAGCGGGTACCGGGGAGCTGTTTTTT. It translates to CASSLLGLAGTGELFF. The variable domain in full, completed from reference TRBV5-1 and TRBJ2-2, reads KAGVTQTPRYLIKTRGQQVTLSCSPISGHRSVSWYQQTPGQGLQFLFEYFSETQRNKGNFPGRFSGRQFSNSRSEMNVSTLELGDSALYLCASSLLGLAGTGELFFGEGSRLTVL.